The clone carrying this T cell receptor (beta chain) was seen a handful of times. Antigen specificity is unknown. The data were taken from a study of blood T cells in healthy people across ages. The study, taken as a whole, reports: The study found more naive CD4+ cells and higher diversity in long-lived than aged donors.

Next came a second PCR, run for about 7 to 11 cycles, which used a sample-barcoded 5' primer along with a J-beta primer mix. TCRdb recomputed calls from the 5' RACE reads with MiXCR, one row per CDR3 protein. The sample records more than 700,000 distinct CDR3 sequences, about 53% being singletons. The CDR3 has 14 residues. Germline loops: CDR1 SGDLS, CDR2 YYNGEE. Trimming took off 2 bases at V and 0 bases at J, with 6 bases between the two ends. This rearrangement joins TRBV9 to TRBJ2-1; D perhaps matches TRBD2 (5 bases). This TCR derives from a man at least 80 years old in good health. The sequenced sample was blood. Here the CDR3 reads CASSVGISYNEQFF. In DNA, the CDR3 is TGTGCCAGCAGCGTCGGGATCTCCTACAATGAGCAGTTCTTC.